This T cell receptor beta chain was identified during a study of low-dose radiotherapy and immunotherapy resistance in tumors. Primers used for first-strand cDNA, a TRAV- and TRBV-specific set, covered both alpha and beta chains. TCR amplification ran approximately 22 PCR cycles using constant-region and V-primer adapter primers. TCRdb recomputed calls from the reads with MiXCR, one row per CDR3 protein. The data contain tens of thousands of distinct CDR3 sequences, just under 9.5% of them singletons. This sample's time point: before trial treatment. This clonotype appeared many times. This TCR came from a male donor with prostate cancer. Here the sequenced sample was PBMCs, taken before treatment.

CDR3 sequence: CASSLARGWSSNTEAFF. Written as DNA, the CDR3 is TGTGCCAGCAGCTTAGCGAGAGGTTGGTCGAGTAACACTGAAGCTTTCTTT. V is TRBV7-2 and J is TRBJ1-1; unclear D gene. Looked up from germline, CDR1 is SGHTA and CDR2 is FQGNSA. The CDR3 is 17 amino acids. Trimming pared 0 bases from V and 2 bases from J, leaving 16 bases between.